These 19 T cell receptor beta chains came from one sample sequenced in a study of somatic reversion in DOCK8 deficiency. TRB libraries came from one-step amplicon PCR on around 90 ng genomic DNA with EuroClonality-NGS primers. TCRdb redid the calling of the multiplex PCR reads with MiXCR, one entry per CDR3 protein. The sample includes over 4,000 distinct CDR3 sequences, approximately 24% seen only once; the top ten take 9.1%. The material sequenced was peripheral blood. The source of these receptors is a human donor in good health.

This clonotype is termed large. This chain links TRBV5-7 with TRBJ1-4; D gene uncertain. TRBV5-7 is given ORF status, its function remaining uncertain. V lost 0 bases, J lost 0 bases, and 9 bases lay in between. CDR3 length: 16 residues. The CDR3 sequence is CASSLAHGATNEKLFF. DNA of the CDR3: TGTGCCAGCAGCTTGGCCCACGGTGCAACTAATGAAAAACTGTTTTTT.

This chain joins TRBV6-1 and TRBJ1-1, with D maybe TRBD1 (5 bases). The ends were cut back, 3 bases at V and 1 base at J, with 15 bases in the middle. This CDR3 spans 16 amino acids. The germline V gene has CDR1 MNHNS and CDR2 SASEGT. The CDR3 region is CASSEGRVTANTEAFF. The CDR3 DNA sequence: TGTGCCAGCAGTGAGGGCAGGGTTACAGCGAACACTGAAGCTTTCTTT.

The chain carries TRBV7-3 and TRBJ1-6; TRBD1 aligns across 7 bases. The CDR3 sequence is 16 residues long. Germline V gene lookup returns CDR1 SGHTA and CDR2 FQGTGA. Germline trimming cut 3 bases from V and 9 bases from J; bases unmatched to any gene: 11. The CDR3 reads CASSLSGGVKGSPLHF. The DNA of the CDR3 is TGTGCCAGCAGCTTGTCAGGGGGTGTTAAGGGTTCACCCCTCCACTTT.

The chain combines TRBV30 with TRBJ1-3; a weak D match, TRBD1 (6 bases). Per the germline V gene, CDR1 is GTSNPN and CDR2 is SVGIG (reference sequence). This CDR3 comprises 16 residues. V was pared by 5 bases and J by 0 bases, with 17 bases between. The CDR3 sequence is CAWSHGDTYSGNTIYF. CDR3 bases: TGTGCCTGGTCCCACGGGGACACCTACTCTGGAAACACCATATATTTT.

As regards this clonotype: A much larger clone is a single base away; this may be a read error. The CDR3 nucleotides are TGTGCCAGCAGCTCCCGCATGGACAAAGATGGCTACACCTTC. Its protein is CASSSRMDKDGYTF. V usage is TRBV7-8 and J usage is TRBJ1-2; the D gene is possibly TRBD1 (5 bases). V was pared by 4 bases and J by 6 bases, with 15 bases between. Per the germline V gene, CDR1 is SGHVS and CDR2 is FQNEAQ. The CDR3 consists of 14 residues. Drawing the rest from reference TRBV7-8 and TRBJ1-2, the complete variable domain is GAGVSQSPRYKVAKRGQDVALRCDPISGHVSLFWYQQALGQGPEFLTYFQNEAQLDKSGLPSDRFFAERPEGSVSTLKIQRTQQEDSAVYLCASSSRMDKDGYTFGSGTRLTVV.

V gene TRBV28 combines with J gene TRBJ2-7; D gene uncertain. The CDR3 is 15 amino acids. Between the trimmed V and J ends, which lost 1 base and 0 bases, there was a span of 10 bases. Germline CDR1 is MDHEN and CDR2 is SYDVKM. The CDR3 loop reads CASSLSSASSYEQYF. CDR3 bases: TGTGCCAGCAGTTTATCATCGGCTAGCTCCTACGAGCAGTACTTC.

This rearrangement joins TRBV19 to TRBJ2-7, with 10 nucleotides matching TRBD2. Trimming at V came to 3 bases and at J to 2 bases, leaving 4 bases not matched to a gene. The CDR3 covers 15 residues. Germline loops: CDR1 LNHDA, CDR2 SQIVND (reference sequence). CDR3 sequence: CASSILAGATYEQYF. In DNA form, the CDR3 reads TGTGCCAGTAGTATCCTAGCGGGGGCCACCTACGAGCAGTACTTC.

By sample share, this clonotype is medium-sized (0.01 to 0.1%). The CDR3 DNA follows: TGTGCCACCCTGACAGGGGGCCATGAAAAACTGTTTTTT. Translated, it gives CATLTGGHEKLFF. The chain links TRBV28 to TRBJ1-4; 10 nucleotides agree with TRBD1. Germline V gene data show CDR1 as MDHEN and CDR2 as SYDVKM. The V segment lost 10 bases and the J segment 6 bases; nucleotides outside the gene matches: 5. This CDR3 has 13 residues.

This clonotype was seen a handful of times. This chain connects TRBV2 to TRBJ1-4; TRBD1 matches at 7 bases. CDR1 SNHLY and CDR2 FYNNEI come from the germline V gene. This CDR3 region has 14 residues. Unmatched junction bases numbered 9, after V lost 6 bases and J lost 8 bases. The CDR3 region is CASRLTGAGEKLFF. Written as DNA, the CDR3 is TGTGCCAGCAGGCTCACAGGGGCCGGAGAAAAACTGTTTTTT.

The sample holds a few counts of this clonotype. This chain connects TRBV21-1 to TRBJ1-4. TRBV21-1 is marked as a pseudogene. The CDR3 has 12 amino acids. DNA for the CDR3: TGTGCCAGCAGCAAAGCGCGTGAAAAACTGTTTTTT. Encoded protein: CASSKAREKLFF.

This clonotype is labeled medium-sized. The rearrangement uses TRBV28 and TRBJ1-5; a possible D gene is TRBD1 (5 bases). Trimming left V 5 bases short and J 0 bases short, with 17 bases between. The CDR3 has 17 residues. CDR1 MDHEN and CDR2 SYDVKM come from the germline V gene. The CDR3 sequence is CASSDITGLSSNQPQHF. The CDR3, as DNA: TGTGCCAGCAGTGATATTACGGGACTGAGTAGCAATCAGCCCCAGCATTTT. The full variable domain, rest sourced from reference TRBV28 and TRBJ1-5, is DVKVTQSSRYLVKRTGEKVFLECVQDMDHENMFWYRQDPGLGLRLIYFSYDVKMKEKGDIPEGYSVSREKKERFSLILESASTNQTSMYLCASSDITGLSSNQPQHFGDGTRLSIL.

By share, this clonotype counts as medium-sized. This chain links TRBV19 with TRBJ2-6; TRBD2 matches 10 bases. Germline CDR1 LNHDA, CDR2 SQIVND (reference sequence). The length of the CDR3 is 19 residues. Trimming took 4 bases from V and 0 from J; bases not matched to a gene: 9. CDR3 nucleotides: TGTGCCAGTAGTACTCACCTAGCGGGGGTGATCTCTGGGGCCAACGTCCTGACTTTC. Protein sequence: CASSTHLAGVISGANVLTF. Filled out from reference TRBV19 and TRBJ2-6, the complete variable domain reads DGGITQSPKYLFRKEGQNVTLSCEQNLNHDAMYWYRQDPGQGLRLIYYSQIVNDFQKGDIAEGYSVSREKKESFPLTVTSAQKNPTAFYLCASSTHLAGVISGANVLTFGAGSRLTVL.

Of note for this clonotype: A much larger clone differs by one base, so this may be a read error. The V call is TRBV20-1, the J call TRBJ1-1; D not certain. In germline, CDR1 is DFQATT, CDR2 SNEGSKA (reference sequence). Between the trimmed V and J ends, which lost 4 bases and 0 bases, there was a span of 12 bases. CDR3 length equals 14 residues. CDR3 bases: TGCAGTGCTAAAGATCGGGCAGTGAACACTGAAGCTTTCTTT. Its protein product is CSAKDRAVNTEAFF.

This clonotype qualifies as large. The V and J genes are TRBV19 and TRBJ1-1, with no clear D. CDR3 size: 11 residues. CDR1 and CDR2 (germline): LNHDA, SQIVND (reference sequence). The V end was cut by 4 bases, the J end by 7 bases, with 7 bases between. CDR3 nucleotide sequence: TGTGCCAGTAGTAGAGTGGGTGAAGCTTTCTTT. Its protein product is CASSRVGEAFF.

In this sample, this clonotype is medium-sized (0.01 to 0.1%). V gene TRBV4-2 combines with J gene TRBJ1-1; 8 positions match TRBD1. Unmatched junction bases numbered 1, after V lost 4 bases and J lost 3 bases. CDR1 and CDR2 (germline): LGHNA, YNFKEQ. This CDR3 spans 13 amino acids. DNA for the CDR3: TGTGCCAGCAGCCCACAGGGGGACACTGAAGCTTTCTTT. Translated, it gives CASSPQGDTEAFF.

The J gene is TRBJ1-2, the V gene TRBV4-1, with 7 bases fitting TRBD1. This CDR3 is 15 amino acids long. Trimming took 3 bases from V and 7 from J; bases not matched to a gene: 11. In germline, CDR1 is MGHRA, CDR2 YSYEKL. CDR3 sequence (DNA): TGCGCCAGCAGCCAGGAAGGGGGCCTGGGTGGTGGCTACACCTTC. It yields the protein CASSQEGGLGGGYTF.

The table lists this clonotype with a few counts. DNA of the CDR3: TGCAGTGCCCCCCGGGACAGGGGTGAAAAACTGTTTTTT. It translates to CSAPRDRGEKLFF. The V gene is TRBV20-1, the J gene TRBJ1-4, with 10 positions matching TRBD1. After removal of 6 bases from V and 7 bases from J, the junction contained 5 bases not matched to a gene. The CDR3 has 13 residues. Per the germline V gene, CDR1 is DFQATT and CDR2 is SNEGSKA (reference sequence).

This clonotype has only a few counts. The CDR3 DNA reads TGTGCCAGCAGTGGGGCTGGGGCCAACGTCCTGACTTTC. This encodes CASSGAGANVLTF. This chain connects TRBV6-6 to TRBJ2-6; the D is unclear. Trimming pared 5 bases from V and 2 bases from J, leaving 4 bases between. The germline V gene encodes CDR1 MNHNY and CDR2 SVGAGI (reference sequence). This CDR3 region has 13 residues.

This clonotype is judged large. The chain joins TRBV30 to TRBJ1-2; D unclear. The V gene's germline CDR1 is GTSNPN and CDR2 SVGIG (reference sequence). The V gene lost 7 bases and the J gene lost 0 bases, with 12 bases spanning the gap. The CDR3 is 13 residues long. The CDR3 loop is CASLEGSNYGYTF. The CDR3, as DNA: TGTGCCTCATTGGAGGGATCTAACTATGGCTACACCTTC.